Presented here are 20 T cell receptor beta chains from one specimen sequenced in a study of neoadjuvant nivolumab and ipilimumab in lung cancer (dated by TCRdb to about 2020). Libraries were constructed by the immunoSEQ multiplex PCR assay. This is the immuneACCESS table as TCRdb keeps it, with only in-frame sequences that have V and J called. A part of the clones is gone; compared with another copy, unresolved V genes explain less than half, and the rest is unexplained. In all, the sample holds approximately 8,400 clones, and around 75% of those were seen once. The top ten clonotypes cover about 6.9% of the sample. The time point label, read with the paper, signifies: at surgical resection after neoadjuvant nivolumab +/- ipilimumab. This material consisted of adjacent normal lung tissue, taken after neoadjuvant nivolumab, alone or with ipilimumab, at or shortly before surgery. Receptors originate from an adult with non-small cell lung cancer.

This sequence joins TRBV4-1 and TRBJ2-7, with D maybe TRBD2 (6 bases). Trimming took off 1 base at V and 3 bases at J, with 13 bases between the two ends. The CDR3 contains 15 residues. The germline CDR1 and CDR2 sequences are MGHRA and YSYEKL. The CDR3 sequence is CASSQAGLRDYEQYF. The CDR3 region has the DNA TGCGCCAGCAGCCAAGCGGGACTCCGAGACTACGAGCAGTACTTC.

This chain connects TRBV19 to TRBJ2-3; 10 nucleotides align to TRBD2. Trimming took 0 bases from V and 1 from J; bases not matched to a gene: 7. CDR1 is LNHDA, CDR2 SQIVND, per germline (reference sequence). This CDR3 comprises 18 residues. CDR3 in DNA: TGTGCCAGTAGTATAGATGCTAGCGGGGGATACGGCACAGATACGCAGTATTTT. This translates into CASSIDASGGYGTDTQYF.

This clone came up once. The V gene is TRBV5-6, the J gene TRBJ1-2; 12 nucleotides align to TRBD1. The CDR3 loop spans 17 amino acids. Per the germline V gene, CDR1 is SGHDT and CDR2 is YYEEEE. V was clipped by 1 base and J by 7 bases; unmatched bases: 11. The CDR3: CASSLFAGTGGYVGYTF. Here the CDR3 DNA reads TGTGCCAGCAGCTTGTTCGCAGGGACAGGGGGCTACGTTGGCTACACCTTC.

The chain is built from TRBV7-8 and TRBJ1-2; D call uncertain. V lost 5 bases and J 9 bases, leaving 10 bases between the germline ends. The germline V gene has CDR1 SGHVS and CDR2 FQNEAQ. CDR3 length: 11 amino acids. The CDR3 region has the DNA TGTGCCAGCAGCCAAGGGATCCGCTACACCTTC. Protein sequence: CASSQGIRYTF.

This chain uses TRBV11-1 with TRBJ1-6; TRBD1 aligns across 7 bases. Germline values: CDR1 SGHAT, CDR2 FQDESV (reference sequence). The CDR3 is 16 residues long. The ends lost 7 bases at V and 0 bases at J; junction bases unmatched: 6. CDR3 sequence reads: CASTRSGGSYNSPLHF. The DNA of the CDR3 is TGTGCCAGCACCCGTTCAGGGGGCTCCTATAATTCACCCCTCCACTTT.

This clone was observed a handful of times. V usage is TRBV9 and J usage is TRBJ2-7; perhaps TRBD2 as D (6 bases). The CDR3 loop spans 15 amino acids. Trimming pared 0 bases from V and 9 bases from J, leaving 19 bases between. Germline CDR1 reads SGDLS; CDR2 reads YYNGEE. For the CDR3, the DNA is TGTGCCAGCAGCGTAGAGGTTAGCGGACACGGGGGGCAGTACTTC. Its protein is CASSVEVSGHGGQYF. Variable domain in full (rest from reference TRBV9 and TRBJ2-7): DSGVTQTPKHLITATGQRVTLRCSPRSGDLSVYWYQQSLDQGLQFLIQYYNGEERAKGNILERFSAQQFPDLHSELNLSSLELGDSALYFCASSVEVSGHGGQYFGPGTRLTVT.

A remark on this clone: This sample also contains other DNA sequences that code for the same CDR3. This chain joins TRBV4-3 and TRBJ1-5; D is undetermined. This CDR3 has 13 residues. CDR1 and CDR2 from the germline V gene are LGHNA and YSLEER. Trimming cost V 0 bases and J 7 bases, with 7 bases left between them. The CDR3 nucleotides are TGCGCCAGCAGCCAAGATCGACAACAGCCCCAGCATTTT. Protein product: CASSQDRQQPQHF.

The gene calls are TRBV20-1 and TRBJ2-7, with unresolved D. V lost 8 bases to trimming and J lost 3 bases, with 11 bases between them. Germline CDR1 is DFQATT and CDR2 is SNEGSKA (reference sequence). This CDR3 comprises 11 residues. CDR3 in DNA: TGCAGTTCCCCTCGGATCTACGAGCAGTACTTC. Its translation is CSSPRIYEQYF.

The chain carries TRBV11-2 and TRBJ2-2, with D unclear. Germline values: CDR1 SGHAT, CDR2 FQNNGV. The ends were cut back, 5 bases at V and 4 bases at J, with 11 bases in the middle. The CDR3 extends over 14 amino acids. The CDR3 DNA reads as TGTGCCAGCAGCCTCCAGGTTGGCACCGGGGAGCTGTTTTTT. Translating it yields CASSLQVGTGELFF.

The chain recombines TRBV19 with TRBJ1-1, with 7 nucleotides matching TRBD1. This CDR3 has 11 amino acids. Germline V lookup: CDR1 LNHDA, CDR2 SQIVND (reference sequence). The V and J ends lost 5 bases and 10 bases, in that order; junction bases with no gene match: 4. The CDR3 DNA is TGTGCCAGTAGTCCACAGGGGAGAGCTTTCTTT. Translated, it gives CASSPQGRAFF.

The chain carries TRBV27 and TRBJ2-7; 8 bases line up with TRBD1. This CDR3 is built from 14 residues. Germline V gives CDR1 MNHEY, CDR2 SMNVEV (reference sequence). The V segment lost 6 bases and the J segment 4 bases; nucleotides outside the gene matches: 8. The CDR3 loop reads CASSRGTGSYEQYF. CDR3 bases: TGTGCCAGCAGCCGTGGGACAGGCTCTTACGAGCAGTACTTC.

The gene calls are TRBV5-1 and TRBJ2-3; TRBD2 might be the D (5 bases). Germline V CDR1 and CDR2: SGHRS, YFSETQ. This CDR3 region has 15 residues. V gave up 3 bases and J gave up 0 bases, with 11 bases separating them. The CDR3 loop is CASSSAETSTDTQYF. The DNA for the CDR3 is TGCGCCAGCAGCTCAGCGGAAACGAGCACAGATACGCAGTATTTT.

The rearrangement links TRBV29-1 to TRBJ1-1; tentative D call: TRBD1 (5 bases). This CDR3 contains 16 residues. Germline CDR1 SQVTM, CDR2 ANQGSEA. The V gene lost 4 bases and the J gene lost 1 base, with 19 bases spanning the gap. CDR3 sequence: CSVAGTAQIPNTEAFF. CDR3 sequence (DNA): TGCAGCGTTGCCGGGACCGCTCAAATCCCGAACACTGAAGCTTTCTTT.

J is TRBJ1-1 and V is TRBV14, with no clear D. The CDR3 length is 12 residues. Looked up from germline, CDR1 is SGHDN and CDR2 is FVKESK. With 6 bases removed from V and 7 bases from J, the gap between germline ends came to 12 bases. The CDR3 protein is CASSRPGFEAFF. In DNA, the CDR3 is TGTGCCAGCAGTCGGCCGGGGTTTGAAGCTTTCTTT. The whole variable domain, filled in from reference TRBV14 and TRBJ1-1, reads EAGVTQFPSHSVIEKGQTVTLRCDPISGHDNLYWYRRVMGKEIKFLLHFVKESKQDESGMPNNRFLAERTGGTYSTLKVQPAELEDSGVYFCASSRPGFEAFFGQGTRLTVV.

CDR3 bases: TGCGCCAGCAGCTTAAGAGGGGGGTCAAATGAGCAGTTCTTC. Protein: CASSLRGGSNEQFF. The V and J genes are TRBV5-1 and TRBJ2-1; TRBD1 or TRBD2 may be the D gene (6 bases each). V was trimmed by 2 bases and J by 7 bases, leaving 13 bases between them. The CDR3 has 14 amino acids. Germline V lookup: CDR1 SGHRS, CDR2 YFSETQ.

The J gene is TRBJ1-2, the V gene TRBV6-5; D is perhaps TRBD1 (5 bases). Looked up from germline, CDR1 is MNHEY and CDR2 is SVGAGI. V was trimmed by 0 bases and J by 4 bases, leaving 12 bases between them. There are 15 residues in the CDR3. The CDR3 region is CASSYSGLEGYGYTF. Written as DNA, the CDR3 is TGTGCCAGCAGTTACTCGGGACTTGAGGGCTATGGCTACACCTTC.

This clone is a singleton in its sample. CDR3 sequence (DNA): TGTGCCAGCAGCTTCGGGAGGAGCACTGAAGCTTTCTTT. It translates to CASSFGRSTEAFF. The V and J genes are TRBV7-9 and TRBJ1-1; D uncertain. Trimming shortened V by 3 bases and J by 4 bases, and 9 bases separated the two germline ends. The CDR3 is 13 residues long. CDR1 and CDR2 (germline): SEHNR, FQNEAQ (reference sequence).

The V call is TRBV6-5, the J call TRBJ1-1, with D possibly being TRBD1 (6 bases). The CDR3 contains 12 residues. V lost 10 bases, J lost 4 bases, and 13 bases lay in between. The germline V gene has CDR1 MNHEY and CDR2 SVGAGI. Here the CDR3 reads CATEKGGTEAFF. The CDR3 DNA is TGTGCCACCGAGAAGGGGGGCACTGAAGCTTTCTTT.

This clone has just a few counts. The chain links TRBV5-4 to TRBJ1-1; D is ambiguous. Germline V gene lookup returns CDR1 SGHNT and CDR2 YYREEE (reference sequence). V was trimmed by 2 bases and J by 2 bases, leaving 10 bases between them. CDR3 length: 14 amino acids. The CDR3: CASSFSVGNTEAFF. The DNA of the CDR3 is TGTGCCAGCAGCTTTTCAGTGGGAAACACTGAAGCTTTCTTT. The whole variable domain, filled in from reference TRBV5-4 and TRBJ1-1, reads ETGVTQSPTHLIKTRGQQVTLRCSSQSGHNTVSWYQQALGQGPQFIFQYYREEENGRGNFPPRFSGLQFPNYSSELNVNALELDDSALYLCASSFSVGNTEAFFGQGTRLTVV.

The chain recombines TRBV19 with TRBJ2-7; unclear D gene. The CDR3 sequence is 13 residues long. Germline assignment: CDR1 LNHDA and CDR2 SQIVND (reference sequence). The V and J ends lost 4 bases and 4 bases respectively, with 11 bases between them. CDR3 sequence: CASSNPAGYEQYF. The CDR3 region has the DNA TGTGCCAGTAGTAACCCCGCCGGTTACGAGCAGTACTTC.